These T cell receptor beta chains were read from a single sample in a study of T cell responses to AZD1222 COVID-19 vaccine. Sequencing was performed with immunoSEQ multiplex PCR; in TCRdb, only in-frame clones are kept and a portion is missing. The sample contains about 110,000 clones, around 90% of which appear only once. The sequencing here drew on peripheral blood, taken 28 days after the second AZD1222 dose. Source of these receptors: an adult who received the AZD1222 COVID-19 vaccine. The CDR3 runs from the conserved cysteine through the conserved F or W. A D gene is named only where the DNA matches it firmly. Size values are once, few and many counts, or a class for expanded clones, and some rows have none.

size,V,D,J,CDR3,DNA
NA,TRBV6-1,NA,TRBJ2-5,CASSEVRGPVETQYF,TGTGCCAGCAGTGAAGTGAGGGGCCCGGTGGAGACCCAGTACTTC
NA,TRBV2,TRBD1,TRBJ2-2,CASSSPGQGAGTGELFF,TGTGCCAGCAGCTCCCCGGGACAGGGGGCAGGCACCGGGGAGCTGTTTTTT
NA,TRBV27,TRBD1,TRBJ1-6,CASSHGTGNSPLHF,TGTGCCAGCAGTCACGGGACAGGGAATTCACCCCTCCACTTT
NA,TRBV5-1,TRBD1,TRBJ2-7,CASSLLGQRYEQYF,TGCGCCAGCAGCTTGCTGGGACAGAGGTACGAGCAGTACTTC
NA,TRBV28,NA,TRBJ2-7,CASSQAGGSNYEQYF,TGTGCCAGCAGCCAAGCTGGGGGCAGTAACTACGAGCAGTACTTC
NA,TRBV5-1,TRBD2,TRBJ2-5,CASTKIGGGSSQETQYF,TGCGCCAGCACAAAAATCGGCGGGGGGAGCTCCCAAGAGACCCAGTACTTC
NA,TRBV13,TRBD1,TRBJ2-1,CASLDRERHNEQFF,TGTGCCAGCCTCGACAGGGAAAGGCACAATGAGCAGTTCTTC
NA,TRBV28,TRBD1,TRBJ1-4,CASSPTGTGNEKLFF,TGTGCCAGCAGTCCGACAGGGACCGGTAATGAAAAACTGTTTTTT
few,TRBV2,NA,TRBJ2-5,CASSTWETQYF,TGTGCCAGCAGTACGTGGGAGACCCAGTACTTC
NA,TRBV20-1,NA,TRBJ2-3,CSATSTDTQYF,TGCAGTGCAACCAGCACAGATACGCAGTATTTT
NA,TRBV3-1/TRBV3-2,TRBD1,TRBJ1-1,CASSQEGQVNTEAFF,TGTGCCAGCAGTCAAGAGGGACAGGTGAACACTGAAGCTTTCTTT
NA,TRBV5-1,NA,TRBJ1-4,CASQPEGGSSEKLFF,TGCGCCAGTCAACCGGAGGGGGGCTCGAGTGAAAAACTGTTTTTT
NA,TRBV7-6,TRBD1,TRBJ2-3,CASSALPGQPRYF,TGTGCCAGCAGCGCCCTACCGGGACAGCCACGTTATTTT